One and the same sample provided the 27 T cell receptor beta chains below, sequenced in a study of CD8+ T cells in alopecia areata. Extraction of RNA preceded its reverse transcription into cDNA, which served as the sequencing template. Data came from immunoSEQ multiplex PCR; TCRdb stores just in-frame clones and leaves some out. The sample lists approximately 180,000 clones; 60% were seen once. Sample treatment: oral pan-JAK inhibitor, 5-10 mg twice daily. The sample in question was CD4+ T cells sorted from blood, obtained at week 24, from a patient treated with tofacitinib. Receptors originate from a human donor with alopecia areata.

This clone has a handful of counts. J is TRBJ1-6 and V is TRBV5-1; TRBD1 matches 7 bases. The V gene's germline CDR1 is SGHRS and CDR2 YFSETQ. The CDR3 extends over 15 amino acids. V trimming: 0 bases; J trimming: 9 bases; junction bases outside the gene matches: 6. CDR3 protein: CASSLGEGAISPLHF. The CDR3 DNA sequence: TGCGCCAGCAGCTTGGGAGAGGGGGCGATTTCACCCCTCCACTTT. The full variable domain, with the rest looked up from reference TRBV5-1 and TRBJ1-6, is KAGVTQTPRYLIKTRGQQVTLSCSPISGHRSVSWYQQTPGQGLQFLFEYFSETQRNKGNFPGRFSGRQFSNSRSEMNVSTLELGDSALYLCASSLGEGAISPLHFGNGTRLTVT.

This chain uses TRBV14 with TRBJ2-1; the D is unclear. This CDR3 spans 12 amino acids. V lost 1 base and J lost 9, with 7 bases in between. The germline gives CDR1 SGHDN, CDR2 FVKESK. Here the CDR3 DNA reads TGTGCCAGCAGCCAAGCGGTATCTGAGCAGTTCTTC. This encodes CASSQAVSEQFF.

The chain has TRBV7-2 and TRBJ2-1; TRBD1 matches 7 bases. V lost 2 bases, J lost 5 bases, and 9 bases stayed unmatched. Germline CDR1 and CDR2: SGHTA and FQGNSA. The CDR3 is 16 residues long. CDR3 in DNA: TGTGCCAGCAGCTTAAGGGAAGGACAGGCGAACAATGAGCAGTTCTTC. Translating gives CASSLREGQANNEQFF.

The rearrangement uses TRBV30 and TRBJ2-5, with no clear D. The CDR3 totals 12 residues. Germline CDR1 is GTSNPN and CDR2 is SVGIG (reference sequence). The V end was cut by 2 bases, the J end by 1 base, with 5 bases between. CDR3 protein: CAWSRTQETQYF. The CDR3, as DNA: TGTGCCTGGAGTCGGACCCAAGAGACCCAGTACTTC.

This clone is a singleton in its sample. The V gene is TRBV30, the J gene TRBJ1-1, with D unclear. With 3 bases removed from V and 1 base from J, the gap between germline ends came to 6 bases. Per germline, CDR1 GTSNPN and CDR2 SVGIG (reference sequence). This CDR3 has 12 residues. Here the CDR3 reads CAWRLGNTEAFF. Written as DNA, the CDR3 is TGTGCCTGGAGGCTGGGGAACACTGAAGCTTTCTTT.

This clone appeared a few times. The chain couples TRBV23-1 to TRBJ1-4, with a weak D call TRBD1 (5 bases). TRBV23-1 is identified as an open reading frame with a role that is uncertain. Between the trimmed V and J ends, which lost 6 bases and 7 bases, there was a span of 21 bases. This CDR3 is 16 amino acids long. CDR3 sequence reads: CASSQDVGAAGEKLFF. The CDR3 DNA reads TGCGCCAGCAGCCAAGATGTTGGGGCGGCTGGTGAAAAACTGTTTTTT.

This clone was seen many times. CDR3 DNA sequence: TGTGCCAGTAAACAGGAAAAACTGTTTTTT. Translating it yields CASKQEKLFF. The chain couples TRBV19 to TRBJ1-4; the D is unclear. This CDR3 has 10 residues. Per germline, CDR1 LNHDA and CDR2 SQIVND (reference sequence). Deletions cut 7 bases from V and 8 bases from J, with 5 bases between.

The chain carries TRBV5-6 and TRBJ1-4; D is undetermined. The CDR3 runs to 12 residues. Germline CDR1 SGHDT, CDR2 YYEEEE. Trimming took off 2 bases at V and 5 bases at J, with 4 bases between the two ends. CDR3 sequence reads: CASSFGNEKLFF. CDR3 bases: TGTGCCAGCAGCTTCGGGAATGAAAAACTGTTTTTT.

V usage is TRBV29-1 and J usage is TRBJ1-2, with D maybe TRBD1 (5 bases). The CDR3 sequence is 15 residues long. V dropped 6 bases and J dropped 4 bases, with 21 bases sitting between them. Germline V gives CDR1 SQVTM, CDR2 ANQGSEA. The CDR3 region is CSVQGAPGLIYGYTF. For the CDR3, the DNA is TGCAGCGTCCAAGGCGCCCCGGGGCTGATCTATGGCTACACCTTC.

This chain connects TRBV30 to TRBJ1-5; possibly TRBD1 for D (5 bases). The germline CDR1 and CDR2 sequences are GTSNPN and SVGIG (reference sequence). V lost 3 bases and J lost 2, with 8 bases in between. This CDR3 region has 13 residues. CDR3 residues: CAWRAGGNQPQHF. CDR3 DNA sequence: TGTGCCTGGAGAGCGGGGGGCAATCAGCCCCAGCATTTT.

J is TRBJ2-3 and V is TRBV29-1; D tentatively reads TRBD1 or TRBD2 (5 bases each). V lost 6 bases to trimming and J lost 1 base, with 17 bases between them. Germline V gives CDR1 SQVTM, CDR2 ANQGSEA. The length of the CDR3 is 15 residues. The CDR3 DNA is TGCAGCGTGAACCCCCCTAGCAGGGGCACAGATACGCAGTATTTT. It translates to CSVNPPSRGTDTQYF.

This clone has just a few counts. The chain has TRBV30 and TRBJ1-1; 7 positions agree with TRBD1. The germline gives CDR1 GTSNPN, CDR2 SVGIG (reference sequence). This CDR3 contains 13 residues. V gave up 4 bases and J gave up 4 bases; unmatched junction bases: 6. In DNA form, the CDR3 reads TGTGCCTGGATCTCGGACAGGTCCACTGAAGCTTTCTTT. Its translation is CAWISDRSTEAFF.

This clone was detected only once. The chain has TRBV6-5 and TRBJ1-1, with D perhaps matching TRBD1 (6 bases). There are 14 residues in the CDR3. Per germline, CDR1 MNHEY and CDR2 SVGAGI. V lost 2 bases and J lost 0, with 7 bases in between. The chain's CDR3 is CASSYQGLNTEAFF. As DNA, the CDR3 is TGTGCCAGCAGTTACCAGGGGTTGAACACTGAAGCTTTCTTT.

The chain couples TRBV29-1 to TRBJ2-3; 7 nucleotides agree with TRBD1. Germline V gene lookup returns CDR1 SQVTM and CDR2 ANQGSEA. This CDR3 has 14 residues. The CDR3 bases are TGCACTTCGGGTAGGGGGCAGGGCACAGATACGCAGTATTTT. Its protein product is CTSGRGQGTDTQYF.

The rearrangement uses TRBV27 and TRBJ1-4; maybe TRBD1 (5 bases). CDR3 length: 14 residues. Looked up from germline, CDR1 is MNHEY and CDR2 is SMNVEV (reference sequence). Trimming took 2 bases from V and 5 from J, leaving 9 bases between them. CDR3 in DNA: TGTGCCAGCAGTTTAGGGGCCAAAAATGAAAAACTGTTTTTT. It is translated as CASSLGAKNEKLFF.

The gene calls are TRBV5-1 and TRBJ2-2; 9 bases align to TRBD2. Germline CDR1 and CDR2: SGHRS and YFSETQ. This CDR3 is 14 amino acids long. The trim removed 4 bases at V and 8 bases at J, leaving 6 bases unmatched. CDR3 in amino acids: CASSKSTSGGELFF. CDR3 in DNA: TGCGCCAGCAGCAAATCGACTAGCGGTGGGGAGCTGTTTTTT. Full variable domain (rest looked up from reference TRBV5-1 and TRBJ2-2): KAGVTQTPRYLIKTRGQQVTLSCSPISGHRSVSWYQQTPGQGLQFLFEYFSETQRNKGNFPGRFSGRQFSNSRSEMNVSTLELGDSALYLCASSKSTSGGELFFGEGSRLTVL.

The rearrangement links TRBV5-1 to TRBJ1-2, with D possibly TRBD1 on 6 matching bases. The V gene lost 5 bases and the J gene lost 4 bases, with 21 bases spanning the gap. The CDR3 loop spans 16 amino acids. Germline values: CDR1 SGHRS, CDR2 YFSETQ. The CDR3 DNA reads TGCGCCAGCAGAGCACAGGGCGGGCTAAGTGGCTATGGCTACACCTTC. It translates to CASRAQGGLSGYGYTF.

V and J are TRBV29-1 and TRBJ1-1; D gene ambiguous. The CDR3 spans 10 residues. Trimming cost V 6 bases and J 11 bases, with 13 bases left between them. CDR1 and CDR2 (germline): SQVTM, ANQGSEA. The CDR3 sequence: CSVATRRAFF. CDR3 in DNA: TGCAGCGTGGCGACCCGACGGGCTTTCTTT.

The chain recombines TRBV30 with TRBJ1-5, with 7 positions matching TRBD1. The ends lost 0 bases at V and 2 bases at J; junction bases unmatched: 10. The germline gives CDR1 GTSNPN, CDR2 SVGIG (reference sequence). The CDR3 contains 17 residues. The DNA of the CDR3 is TGTGCCTGGAGTGTAGGAACAGGGGCTAGAGGCAATCAGCCCCAGCATTTT. Amino acid sequence: CAWSVGTGARGNQPQHF.

The CDR3 DNA is TGTGCCAGCAGGGGGGTGGGTTCCCGACTAGACCGCACAGATACGCAGTATTTT. Its protein is CASRGVGSRLDRTDTQYF. The V gene is TRBV11-2, the J gene TRBJ2-3, with D tentatively TRBD2 (6 bases). Germline V gene data show CDR1 as SGHAT and CDR2 as FQNNGV. There are 18 residues in the CDR3. The V gene lost 6 bases and the J gene lost 1 base, with 23 bases spanning the gap. The full variable domain, with the rest looked up from reference TRBV11-2 and TRBJ2-3, is EAGVAQSPRYKIIEKRQSVAFWCNPISGHATLYWYQQILGQGPKLLIQFQNNGVVDDSQLPKDRFSAERLKGVDSTLKIQPAKLEDSAVYLCASRGVGSRLDRTDTQYFGPGTRLTVL.

This clone was counted only a few times. The J gene is TRBJ2-1, the V gene TRBV7-9; 9 bases align to TRBD1. The CDR3 runs to 15 residues. J was trimmed by 2 bases and V by 4 bases; bases with no gene match: 3. The germline V gene has CDR1 SEHNR and CDR2 FQNEAQ (reference sequence). The CDR3 coding sequence is TGTGCCAGCAGCTCCACAGGGGGCGCCTACAATGAGCAGTTCTTC. Its translation: CASSSTGGAYNEQFF. Full variable domain (remainder filled in from reference TRBV7-9 and TRBJ2-1): DTGVSQNPRHKITKRGQNVTFRCDPISEHNRLYWYRQTLGQGPEFLTYFQNEAQLEKSRLLSDRFSAERPKGSFSTLEIQRTEQGDSAMYLCASSSTGGAYNEQFFGPGTRLTVL.

This chain uses TRBV30 with TRBJ2-3, with D perhaps given as TRBD1 or TRBD2 (6 bases each). The CDR3 extends over 20 amino acids. The ends were cut back, 4 bases at V and 2 bases at J, with 31 bases in the middle. CDR1 is GTSNPN, CDR2 SVGIG, per germline (reference sequence). The DNA for the CDR3 is TGTGCCTGGAATGGCCGGGGGCAGGGCCAACGCTACTACTCCACAGATACGCAGTATTTT. Translated: CAWNGRGQGQRYYSTDTQYF.

On this clone itself: Other DNA variants within this sample encode the same CDR3. The chain couples TRBV30 to TRBJ1-3; D unresolved. The CDR3 has 11 amino acids. The ends were cut back, 0 bases at V and 4 bases at J, with 1 base in the middle. Germline-derived CDR1 and CDR2 are GTSNPN and SVGIG (reference sequence). The CDR3 region is CAWSVGNTIYF. The CDR3 bases are TGTGCCTGGAGTGTCGGAAACACCATATATTTT.

This clone was picked up a small number of times. The V gene is TRBV7-7, the J gene TRBJ2-5; a possible D gene is TRBD1 (6 bases). Trimming removed 1 base at V and 5 bases at J, with 17 bases between. In germline, CDR1 is SSHAT, CDR2 FNYEAQ (reference sequence). The CDR3 has 16 residues. The CDR3 here is CASSLVGAQGYETQYF. The DNA of the CDR3 is TGTGCCAGCAGCTTAGTTGGGGCCCAGGGGTACGAGACCCAGTACTTC. Based on the CDR3 plus reference TRBV7-7 and TRBJ2-5, the full variable domain is GAGVSQSPRYKVTKRGQDVTLRCDPISSHATLYWYQQALGQGPEFLTYFNYEAQPDKSGLPSDRFSAERPEGSISTLTIQRTEQRDSAMYRCASSLVGAQGYETQYFGPGTRLLVL.

The V and J genes are TRBV4-1 and TRBJ1-2; 7 bases line up with TRBD1. J was trimmed by 2 bases and V by 6 bases; bases with no gene match: 9. The CDR3 is 15 residues long. CDR1 and CDR2 (germline): MGHRA, YSYEKL. The CDR3 reads CASSYAEGQNYGYTF. The CDR3 DNA sequence: TGCGCCAGCAGTTACGCCGAGGGACAGAACTATGGCTACACCTTC.

The chain joins TRBV10-3 to TRBJ2-1, with 9 positions matching TRBD2. The CDR3 has 14 residues. The ends lost 4 bases at V and 10 bases at J; junction bases unmatched: 8. Germline CDR1 reads ENHRY; CDR2 reads SYGVKD. The CDR3 DNA sequence: TGTGCCATCAGTGGACTAGCGGCGAGCGGCGAGCAGTTCTTC. It specifies CAISGLAASGEQFF.

This chain joins TRBV5-1 and TRBJ2-7; D is perhaps TRBD2 (5 bases). Germline CDR1 reads SGHRS; CDR2 reads YFSETQ. The CDR3 has 13 amino acids. The V and J ends lost 4 bases and 4 bases respectively, with 12 bases between them. The CDR3 coding sequence is TGCGCCAGCAGCAAAGGACGGGGATACGAGCAGTACTTC. This codes for CASSKGRGYEQYF.